The 30 T cell receptor beta chains below were found in one sample sequenced in a study of graft-versus-host responses after intestinal transplantation. Profiled with immunoSEQ multiplex PCR; TCRdb holds only in-frame clones, not every one. The sample lists 85,000 to 95,000 clones, approximately 94% seen once, with about 2% in the top ten. Their antigens remain unidentified. The starting material was unstimulated CD8+ T cells sorted from spleen or lymph node cells, obtained before intestinal transplant. The source is a human donor who received an intestinal transplant.

The chain carries TRBV9 and TRBJ1-5; D is perhaps TRBD1 (5 bases). CDR1 SGDLS and CDR2 YYNGEE come from the germline V gene. Between the trimmed V and J ends, which lost 0 bases and 2 bases, there was a span of 15 bases. This CDR3 has 17 amino acids. DNA of the CDR3: TGTGCCAGCAGCGTAGAAAGGAGGGGTTGGCGCAATCAGCCCCAGCATTTT. Protein: CASSVERRGWRNQPQHF. Supplemented by reference TRBV9 and TRBJ1-5, the full variable domain reads DSGVTQTPKHLITATGQRVTLRCSPRSGDLSVYWYQQSLDQGLQFLIQYYNGEERAKGNILERFSAQQFPDLHSELNLSSLELGDSALYFCASSVERRGWRNQPQHFGDGTRLSIL.

In its sample, this clone was seen once. The genes are TRBV11-2 and TRBJ2-4; TRBD1 matches 7 bases. The J segment lost 0 bases and the V segment lost 5 bases, leaving 10 bases of the junction unmatched. CDR1 is SGHAT and CDR2 is FQNNGV in the germline V gene. There are 17 residues in the CDR3. The CDR3 here is CASSPGQTSPAKNIQYF. DNA of the CDR3: TGTGCCAGCAGCCCGGGACAGACTTCCCCAGCCAAAAACATTCAGTACTTC.

There are a few counts of this clone. The CDR3: CAIRMGTPVRGNTIYF. CDR3 bases: TGTGCCATCAGGATGGGGACACCCGTCCGAGGAAACACCATATATTTT. The rearrangement joins TRBV10-3 to TRBJ1-3, with D possibly matching TRBD1 (6 bases). This CDR3 is 16 amino acids long. Trimming took off 6 bases at V and 4 bases at J, with 19 bases between the two ends. The V gene's germline CDR1 is ENHRY and CDR2 SYGVKD.

The rearrangement uses TRBV11-2 and TRBJ2-7, with D perhaps TRBD2 (7 bases). The CDR3 totals 16 residues. Germline CDR1 SGHAT, CDR2 FQNNGV. With 2 bases removed from V and 3 bases from J, the gap between germline ends came to 17 bases. In nucleotides, the CDR3 is TGTGCCAGCAGCTTAAGCCGGGGGGCAACCTTCTACGAGCAGTACTTC. It codes for CASSLSRGATFYEQYF. Supplemented by reference TRBV11-2 and TRBJ2-7, the full variable domain reads EAGVAQSPRYKIIEKRQSVAFWCNPISGHATLYWYQQILGQGPKLLIQFQNNGVVDDSQLPKDRFSAERLKGVDSTLKIQPAKLEDSAVYLCASSLSRGATFYEQYFGPGTRLTVT.

This chain links TRBV4-3 with TRBJ1-2, with 9 bases that match TRBD1. This CDR3 comprises 16 residues. V lost 3 bases and J lost 3; bases outside the gene matches: 8. The germline V gene has CDR1 LGHNA and CDR2 YSLEER. The DNA of the CDR3 is TGCGCCAGCAGCCAGACCCTCGGGACAGGGCACTATGGCTACACCTTC. It translates to CASSQTLGTGHYGYTF.

This chain links TRBV7-9 with TRBJ2-7; 7 bases fit TRBD1. Germline CDR1 is SEHNR and CDR2 is FQNEAQ (reference sequence). The V gene end was trimmed by 3 bases and the J gene end by 6 bases; junction bases not matched to a gene: 2. This CDR3 region has 12 residues. CDR3 nucleotides: TGTGCCAGCAGCTTGACAGGGATCGAGCAGTACTTC. It specifies CASSLTGIEQYF.

This clone was counted once. V is TRBV11-2 and J is TRBJ2-7; 8 nucleotides match TRBD1. The CDR3 consists of 14 residues. Germline V gives CDR1 SGHAT, CDR2 FQNNGV. J gave up 3 bases and V 7 bases, and 8 bases lay outside the gene matches. The CDR3 DNA is TGTGCCAGCACCTTCGGACAGGGAGGCTACGAGCAGTACTTC. This translates into CASTFGQGGYEQYF.

The chain combines TRBV7-9 with TRBJ1-1; TRBD1 matches at 7 bases. The CDR3 is made up of 14 amino acids. In germline, CDR1 is SEHNR, CDR2 FQNEAQ (reference sequence). The trim removed 5 bases at V and 5 bases at J, leaving 8 bases unmatched. The CDR3 is CASSDLGGRTEAFF. As DNA, the CDR3 is TGTGCCAGCAGCGACCTAGGGGGCCGGACTGAAGCTTTCTTT.

This clone showed up just once. V is TRBV7-9 and J is TRBJ2-3, with D possibly being TRBD2 (6 bases). CDR1 is SEHNR and CDR2 is FQNEAQ in the germline V gene (reference sequence). V was clipped by 6 bases and J by 4 bases, with 8 bases between them. The CDR3 runs to 12 residues. DNA of the CDR3: TGTGCCAGCAGTTCGGGAGCAGATACGCAGTATTTT. It specifies CASSSGADTQYF.

This chain joins TRBV12-5 and TRBJ1-1; 12 nucleotides align to TRBD1. Unmatched junction bases numbered 5, after V lost 5 bases and J lost 1 base. Germline loops: CDR1 LGHNT, CDR2 FRNRAP. This CDR3 region has 16 residues. CDR3 in amino acids: CASGPGTGGRNTEAFF. The DNA of the CDR3 is TGTGCTAGTGGTCCCGGGACAGGGGGCCGGAACACTGAAGCTTTCTTT.

V gene TRBV6-5 combines with J gene TRBJ2-5; no firm D call. The V gene's germline CDR1 is MNHEY and CDR2 SVGAGI. V was clipped by 7 bases and J by 5 bases, with 11 bases between them. The CDR3 contains 12 residues. CDR3 loop: CASTSLGETQYF. CDR3 nucleotide sequence: TGTGCCAGCACATCCCTTGGCGAGACCCAGTACTTC.

This chain connects TRBV6-5 to TRBJ2-4; D possibly corresponds to TRBD1 (6 bases). This CDR3 comprises 13 residues. Germline CDR1 is MNHEY and CDR2 is SVGAGI. V gave up 7 bases and J gave up 5 bases, with 12 bases separating them. CDR3 region: CASTPAGENIQYF. CDR3 nucleotide sequence: TGTGCCAGCACCCCGGCAGGGGAAAACATTCAGTACTTC.

This chain links TRBV14 with TRBJ1-1; D is possibly TRBD1 (5 bases). Per the germline V gene, CDR1 is SGHDN and CDR2 is FVKESK. The CDR3 is 17 residues long. Trimming removed 4 bases from V and 0 bases from J, with 18 bases in between. CDR3 coding DNA: TGTGCCAGCAGCCCCGGGGGGGACCCACTAATGAACACTGAAGCTTTCTTT. It is translated as CASSPGGDPLMNTEAFF.

V is TRBV9 and J is TRBJ2-2, with a tentative D call TRBD1 (6 bases). The V end lost 3 bases, the J end lost 7 bases, and 16 bases lay between the germline ends. Germline V lookup: CDR1 SGDLS, CDR2 YYNGEE. This CDR3 region has 15 residues. The CDR3 here is CASSGPTGLNGELFF. The CDR3 nucleotides are TGTGCCAGCAGCGGGCCCACAGGGTTGAACGGGGAGCTGTTTTTT.

The genes are TRBV30 and TRBJ1-1; D remains ambiguous. Per the germline V gene, CDR1 is GTSNPN and CDR2 is SVGIG (reference sequence). With 0 bases removed from V and 5 bases from J, the gap between germline ends came to 10 bases. CDR3 length: 13 amino acids. The CDR3 DNA is TGTGCCTGGAGTGTACAGAGGGAGACTGAAGCTTTCTTT. Its translation: CAWSVQRETEAFF.

The rearrangement links TRBV4-1 to TRBJ2-3; D gene unclear. V was clipped by 4 bases and J by 6 bases, with 14 bases between them. The length of the CDR3 is 14 residues. CDR1 and CDR2 from the germline V gene are MGHRA and YSYEKL. The CDR3 loop is CASSPSGSPDTQYF. CDR3 sequence (DNA): TGCGCCAGCAGCCCAAGTGGTAGCCCCGATACGCAGTATTTT.

The rearrangement joins TRBV27 to TRBJ2-7, with D tentatively TRBD1 (5 bases). V lost 5 bases, J lost 4 bases, and 9 bases lay in between. The CDR3 totals 12 residues. Per the germline V gene, CDR1 is MNHEY and CDR2 is SMNVEV (reference sequence). In DNA, the CDR3 is TGTGCCAGCAGTGCTAAGGGGTACGAGCAGTACTTC. Translating it yields CASSAKGYEQYF.

J is TRBJ1-5 and V is TRBV27; perhaps TRBD1 as D (5 bases). The V and J ends lost 6 bases and 6 bases respectively, with 18 bases between them. In germline, CDR1 is MNHEY, CDR2 SMNVEV (reference sequence). The CDR3 is 15 amino acids. The CDR3 DNA is TGTGCCAGCAGCTCAACCCCTGGGGCGGCTCAGCCCCAGCATTTT. It translates to CASSSTPGAAQPQHF.

V gene TRBV18 combines with J gene TRBJ1-3; D not certain. Looked up from germline, CDR1 is KGHSH and CDR2 is LQKENI. Deletions cut 8 bases from V and 0 bases from J, with 8 bases between. The CDR3 loop spans 13 amino acids. CDR3 in amino acids: CASQQSSGNTIYF. DNA of the CDR3: TGTGCCAGCCAACAGAGCTCTGGAAACACCATATATTTT.

The chain uses TRBV2 and TRBJ1-1; tentative D call: TRBD1 (6 bases). V shed 4 bases and J shed 5 bases, with 11 bases lying between them. CDR1 SNHLY and CDR2 FYNNEI come from the germline V gene. This CDR3 has 13 residues. The CDR3, as DNA: TGTGCCAGCAGTGTAGGGGGAAGGACTGAAGCTTTCTTT. Encoded protein: CASSVGGRTEAFF.

V is TRBV7-2 and J is TRBJ1-6, with D possibly matching TRBD1 (6 bases). The germline gives CDR1 SGHTA, CDR2 FQGNSA. This CDR3 is 12 amino acids long. V was pared by 4 bases and J by 14 bases, with 12 bases between. Here the CDR3 DNA reads TGTGCCAGCAGCTCGGACAGCCAGTCCCTCCACTTT. Protein product: CASSSDSQSLHF. Drawing the rest from reference TRBV7-2 and TRBJ1-6, the complete variable domain is GAGVSQSPSNKVTEKGKDVELRCDPISGHTALYWYRQSLGQGLEFLIYFQGNSAPDKSGLPSDRFSAERTGGSVSTLTIQRTQQEDSAVYLCASSSDSQSLHFGNGTRLTVT.

The chain recombines TRBV11-3 with TRBJ2-1, with 10 bases matching TRBD2. The ends lost 5 bases at V and 6 bases at J; junction bases unmatched: 7. The V gene's germline CDR1 is SGHNT and CDR2 YENEEA. This CDR3 is 15 amino acids long. The CDR3 loop is CASSGWGTSVNEQFF. In nucleotides, the CDR3 is TGTGCCAGCAGCGGGTGGGGGACTAGCGTCAATGAGCAGTTCTTC.

The chain recombines TRBV4-3 with TRBJ1-1; 9 bases fit TRBD1. Germline CDR1 and CDR2: LGHNA and YSLEER. The CDR3 covers 13 residues. V shed 3 bases and J 5 bases; nucleotides not matched to a gene: 1. CDR3 region: CASSHGQGTEAFF. The CDR3 DNA reads as TGCGCCAGCAGCCACGGACAGGGGACTGAAGCTTTCTTT.

This clone was seen just once. This CDR3 reads CSVGAGAGYEQYF. CDR3 nucleotides: TGCAGCGTCGGGGCGGGGGCTGGGTACGAGCAGTACTTC. The V gene is TRBV29-1, the J gene TRBJ2-7; tentatively, D is TRBD2 (7 bases). Looked up from germline, CDR1 is SQVTM and CDR2 is ANQGSEA. The length of the CDR3 is 13 residues. Trimming pared 6 bases from V and 4 bases from J, leaving 16 bases between.

The chain recombines TRBV30 with TRBJ1-1; no reliable D call. Trimming took 1 base from V and 7 from J, leaving 13 bases between them. Germline V gene data show CDR1 as GTSNPN and CDR2 as SVGIG (reference sequence). The CDR3 contains 13 residues. This CDR3 reads CAWSGYAGYEAFF. CDR3 nucleotide sequence: TGTGCCTGGAGTGGTTATGCGGGGTATGAAGCTTTCTTT.

This rearrangement joins TRBV19 to TRBJ2-3; TRBD2 agrees at 12 bases. The J segment lost 4 bases and the V segment lost 3 bases, leaving 2 bases of the junction unmatched. CDR1 is LNHDA, CDR2 SQIVND, per germline (reference sequence). The CDR3 runs to 15 residues. The CDR3 nucleotides are TGTGCCAGTAGTATTTCTAGCGGGGGGGCAGATACGCAGTATTTT. Encoded protein: CASSISSGGADTQYF.

The chain combines TRBV7-2 with TRBJ2-1; a possible D gene is TRBD1 (6 bases). The V and J ends lost 6 bases and 4 bases respectively, with 16 bases between them. The CDR3 runs to 15 residues. CDR1 is SGHTA, CDR2 FQGNSA, per germline. This chain's CDR3 is CASSSATGQYNEQFF. For the CDR3, the DNA is TGTGCCAGCAGTTCAGCCACTGGACAGTACAATGAGCAGTTCTTC.

V is TRBV7-6 and J is TRBJ1-1; D may be TRBD1 (5 bases). This CDR3 region has 14 residues. The germline V and J ends were trimmed by 5 bases and 0 bases, with 10 bases remaining between them. Germline loops: CDR1 SGHVS, CDR2 FNYEAQ. CDR3 amino acids: CASSQGSVNTEAFF. The CDR3, as DNA: TGTGCCAGCAGCCAGGGTTCGGTGAACACTGAAGCTTTCTTT.

In DNA, the CDR3 is TGTGCCAGCACCAACCCGACAAATGGCTACACCTTC. Its translation: CASTNPTNGYTF. The V gene is TRBV6-6, the J gene TRBJ1-2; D is undetermined. Germline V gives CDR1 MNHNY, CDR2 SVGAGI (reference sequence). Trimming removed 7 bases from V and 6 bases from J, with 12 bases in between. This CDR3 comprises 12 residues.

The gene calls are TRBV7-9 and TRBJ1-2; 7 bases agree with TRBD1. Per the germline V gene, CDR1 is SEHNR and CDR2 is FQNEAQ (reference sequence). V was pared by 5 bases and J by 4 bases, with 7 bases of the junction left unmatched. The CDR3 has 14 amino acids. The CDR3 region is CASSPDRDLYGYTF. The CDR3 region has the DNA TGTGCCAGCAGCCCAGACAGGGACCTCTATGGCTACACCTTC.